These 25 T cell receptor beta chains came from one sample sequenced in a study of Graves' ophthalmopathy and Graves' hyperthyroidism. Transcripts of RNA were the source for amplifying TCR beta CDR3 regions. The first-round RT-PCR employed HTBI primers together with the Qiagen OneStep RT-PCR kit. A multiplex PCR was then performed as the second round. TCRdb ran MiXCR on the multiplex PCR reads and lists one entry per CDR3 protein. This table holds about 390,000 distinct CDR3 sequences, 17% found once. Sequenced input: peripheral blood. All receptors derive from an adult woman with stable Graves' hyperthyroidism.

This clonotype was observed many times. CDR3 sequence (DNA): TGTGCCAGCAGAACAGAGAACACTGAAGCTTTCTTT. Its protein is CASRTENTEAFF. V and J are TRBV2 and TRBJ1-1; D not resolved. Trimming removed 6 bases at V and 1 base at J, with 6 bases between. The CDR3 is 12 residues long. Germline values: CDR1 SNHLY, CDR2 FYNNEI.

This clonotype was seen ten or more times. The chain combines TRBV28 with TRBJ1-1, with D uncertain. Trimming cost V 2 bases and J 0 bases, with 10 bases left between them. Germline V gene lookup returns CDR1 MDHEN and CDR2 SYDVKM. The CDR3 has 15 residues. In DNA, the CDR3 is TGTGCCAGCAGTTTAGGTACAGCCATGAACACTGAAGCTTTCTTT. It translates to CASSLGTAMNTEAFF. The variable domain in full, completed from reference TRBV28 and TRBJ1-1, reads DVKVTQSSRYLVKRTGEKVFLECVQDMDHENMFWYRQDPGLGLRLIYFSYDVKMKEKGDIPEGYSVSREKKERFSLILESASTNQTSMYLCASSLGTAMNTEAFFGQGTRLTVV.

The CDR3: CASSIYASDYEQYF. CDR3 nucleotide sequence: TGTGCCAGTAGTATTTATGCTAGCGATTACGAGCAGTACTTC. The chain combines TRBV19 with TRBJ2-7; D may be TRBD2 (6 bases). This CDR3 is 14 amino acids long. V was pared by 3 bases and J by 4 bases, with 13 bases between. CDR1 LNHDA and CDR2 SQIVND come from the germline V gene (reference sequence).

The table lists this clonotype with many counts. The rearrangement joins TRBV28 to TRBJ1-1; D gene uncertain. Germline V gene data show CDR1 as MDHEN and CDR2 as SYDVKM. Trimming removed 6 bases from V and 4 bases from J, with 18 bases in between. CDR3 size: 15 residues. The CDR3, as DNA: TGTGCCAGCAGATCAGAGGCCGCGCGAAGCACTGAAGCTTTCTTT. It encodes CASRSEAARSTEAFF. Based on the CDR3 plus reference TRBV28 and TRBJ1-1, the full variable domain is DVKVTQSSRYLVKRTGEKVFLECVQDMDHENMFWYRQDPGLGLRLIYFSYDVKMKEKGDIPEGYSVSREKKERFSLILESASTNQTSMYLCASRSEAARSTEAFFGQGTRLTVV.

This clonotype was seen many times. The gene calls are TRBV5-1 and TRBJ2-7; 9 bases are a match to TRBD1. Germline trimming cut 4 bases from V and 4 bases from J; bases unmatched to any gene: 6. This CDR3 comprises 14 residues. The germline V gene has CDR1 SGHRS and CDR2 YFSETQ. The CDR3 region is CASSKNRGLYEQYF. In DNA, the CDR3 is TGCGCCAGCAGCAAGAACAGGGGGCTATACGAGCAGTACTTC.

The V gene is TRBV30, the J gene TRBJ1-1; D gene ambiguous. The germline V gene encodes CDR1 GTSNPN and CDR2 SVGIG (reference sequence). The CDR3 consists of 13 residues. V gave up 4 bases and J gave up 1 base, with 10 bases separating them. The CDR3 DNA follows: TGTGCCTGGAAATATGCTACGAACACTGAAGCTTTCTTT. This gives the protein CAWKYATNTEAFF. The full variable domain, in which reference TRBV30 and TRBJ1-1 provide the parts outside the CDR3, is SQTIHQWPATLVQPVGSPLSLECTVEGTSNPNLYWYRQAAGRGLQLLFYSVGIGQISSEVPQNLSASRPQDRQFILSSKKLLLSDSGFYLCAWKYATNTEAFFGQGTRLTVV.

Many counts were recorded for this clonotype. The chain is built from TRBV28 and TRBJ1-1; D unclear. This CDR3 is built from 13 residues. CDR1 and CDR2 from the germline V gene are MDHEN and SYDVKM. The V end was cut by 1 base, the J end by 4 bases, with 7 bases between. CDR3 bases: TGTGCCAGCAGTTTATTGCGGTCCACTGAAGCTTTCTTT. Its translation: CASSLLRSTEAFF.

Many counts were recorded for this clonotype. J is TRBJ2-5 and V is TRBV4-1, with TRBD2 matching over 11 bases. V gave up 3 bases and J gave up 2 bases; unmatched junction bases: 8. Germline assignment: CDR1 MGHRA and CDR2 YSYEKL. The CDR3 contains 17 residues. As DNA, the CDR3 is TGCGCCAGCAGCCACATTACTAGCGGGAGAGAACAAGAGACCCAGTACTTC. Translation: CASSHITSGREQETQYF.

This clonotype has at least ten counts. The CDR3 DNA follows: TGTGCCAGCAGTCGGGGACAGGGTAAAAACATTCAGTACTTC. As protein: CASSRGQGKNIQYF. This chain links TRBV6-1 with TRBJ2-4; TRBD1 agrees at 9 bases. The CDR3 consists of 14 residues. With 5 bases clipped from V and 4 bases from J, the junction kept 3 bases outside the gene matches. The germline V gene has CDR1 MNHNS and CDR2 SASEGT.

This clonotype has a handful of counts. This rearrangement joins TRBV11-2 to TRBJ2-7; D not resolved. V lost 5 bases and J 3 bases, leaving 14 bases between the germline ends. The CDR3 runs to 14 residues. The V gene's germline CDR1 is SGHAT and CDR2 FQNNGV. The CDR3, as DNA: TGTGCCAGCAGCGTTTTTGGGCTAGGCTACGAGCAGTACTTC. Translating it yields CASSVFGLGYEQYF.

There are many counts of this clonotype. A read error is possible here, since a much larger clone lies one base away. The J gene is TRBJ2-7, the V gene TRBV6-2 or TRBV6-3; either TRBD1 or TRBD2 may supply D (5 bases each). The CDR3 runs to 18 residues. CDR1 is MNHEY and CDR2 is SVGEGT in the germline V gene. The CDR3 sequence is CASSSGALRDGFPYEQHF. CDR3 DNA: TGTGCCAGCAGTTCTGGTGCCCTCCGGGACGGATTCCCTTACGAGCAGCACTTC.

Many counts were recorded for this clonotype. The CDR3 DNA reads as TGTGCCAGCAGCTTACCCCCCGCGGCCGGGGAGCTGTTTTTT. It yields the protein CASSLPPAAGELFF. V usage is TRBV7-9 and J usage is TRBJ2-2; D gene unclear. The CDR3 extends over 14 amino acids. V lost 2 bases and J lost 6, with 10 bases in between. The V gene's germline CDR1 is SEHNR and CDR2 FQNEAQ (reference sequence).

The chain recombines TRBV27 with TRBJ2-5; no firm D call. The germline V gene has CDR1 MNHEY and CDR2 SMNVEV (reference sequence). V was trimmed by 3 bases and J by 8 bases, leaving 19 bases between them. The CDR3 is 15 residues long. This CDR3 reads CASSFSGGRFKTQYF. Here the CDR3 DNA reads TGTGCCAGCAGTTTTTCGGGCGGAAGGTTCAAAACCCAGTACTTC.

Ten or more counts support this clonotype. At one end, the junction sequence differs from germline, possibly due to a read error. The chain couples TRBV7-2 to TRBJ2-7, with a tentative D call TRBD1 (6 bases). Germline V gene lookup returns CDR1 SGHTA and CDR2 FQGNSA. There are 15 residues in the CDR3. In DNA, the CDR3 is TGTGCCAGCAGCATAGCCAGGGGACCTTCCTACGAGCAGTACTTC. It specifies CASSIARGPSYEQYF. Complete variable domain (other parts from reference TRBV7-2 and TRBJ2-7): GAGVSQSPSNKVTEKGKDVELRCDPISGHTALYWYRQSLGQGLEFLIYFQGNSAPDKSGLPSDRFSAERTGGSVSTLTIQRTQQEDSAVYLCASSIARGPSYEQYFGPGTRLTVT.

V and J are TRBV28 and TRBJ2-7; 8 nucleotides align to TRBD1. CDR3 length equals 14 residues. After removal of 7 bases from V and 7 bases from J, the junction contained 12 bases not matched to a gene. Germline V gene data show CDR1 as MDHEN and CDR2 as SYDVKM. The CDR3 DNA reads as TGTGCCAGCACCCTGACAGGGGTAACGGGTGAGCAGTACTTC. Its translation: CASTLTGVTGEQYF.

The V call is TRBV6-2 or TRBV6-3, the J call TRBJ1-6, with D unresolved. The CDR3 consists of 14 residues. V dropped 7 bases and J dropped 7 bases, with 14 bases sitting between them. Germline CDR1 MNHEY, CDR2 SVGEGT. This CDR3 is CASTHGSENSPLHF. The DNA for the CDR3 is TGTGCCAGCACTCATGGGTCCGAGAATTCACCCCTCCACTTT.

The chain links TRBV20-1 to TRBJ2-7, with D hard to call. The germline CDR1 and CDR2 sequences are DFQATT and SNEGSKA (reference sequence). CDR3 length: 18 amino acids. Trimming cost V 0 bases and J 0 bases, with 21 bases left between them. CDR3: CSARDSIYGQLLSYEQYF. The CDR3 nucleotides read TGCAGTGCTAGAGATTCCATATATGGGCAGCTGCTCTCCTACGAGCAGTACTTC.

This clonotype was detected many times. V is TRBV15 and J is TRBJ1-1; D gene unclear. This CDR3 spans 12 amino acids. V was shortened by 0 bases and J by 10 bases, with 9 bases between the two germline ends. Germline V gene sequence: CDR1 LNHNV, CDR2 YYDKDF (reference sequence). The CDR3 DNA sequence: TGTGCCACCAGCAGAGATTTAGGGCTAGCTTTCTTT. It is translated as CATSRDLGLAFF.

This clonotype was seen ten or more times. The chain joins TRBV12-3 or TRBV12-4 to TRBJ1-1, with a weak D call TRBD1 (5 bases). CDR3 length: 15 amino acids. V was pared by 2 bases and J by 6 bases, with 16 bases between. For the CDR3, the DNA is TGTGCCAGCAGTTTATTAGTGTGGGGGAAGGCTGAAGCTTTCTTT. It specifies CASSLLVWGKAEAFF.

In this sample, this clonotype turned up many times. The chain links TRBV28 to TRBJ2-7; TRBD1 agrees at 8 bases. The V and J ends lost 5 bases and 4 bases, in that order; junction bases with no gene match: 10. The germline gives CDR1 MDHEN, CDR2 SYDVKM. This CDR3 region has 15 residues. This CDR3 reads CASSPVGTGGYEQYF. The CDR3 coding sequence is TGTGCCAGCAGTCCGGTAGGTACAGGGGGATACGAGCAGTACTTC. The complete variable domain, with remaining parts taken from reference TRBV28 and TRBJ2-7, reads DVKVTQSSRYLVKRTGEKVFLECVQDMDHENMFWYRQDPGLGLRLIYFSYDVKMKEKGDIPEGYSVSREKKERFSLILESASTNQTSMYLCASSPVGTGGYEQYFGPGTRLTVT.

At least ten counts were recorded for this clonotype. The rearrangement joins TRBV12-3 or TRBV12-4 to TRBJ2-2; D perhaps matches TRBD1 (6 bases). Trimming took 9 bases from V and 7 from J, leaving 18 bases between them. This CDR3 contains 14 residues. The CDR3 loop reads CASRPPTGYGELFF. CDR3 sequence (DNA): TGTGCCAGTAGACCCCCCACAGGGTACGGGGAGCTGTTTTTT.

This clonotype was observed at least ten times. The chain is built from TRBV14 and TRBJ1-2; D might be TRBD1 (5 bases). Trimming shortened V by 1 base and J by 7 bases, and 10 bases separated the two germline ends. The CDR3 has 13 amino acids. CDR1 and CDR2 (germline): SGHDN, FVKESK. CDR3 sequence (DNA): TGTGCCAGCAGCCAAGTAGACAGCTTTGGCTACACCTTC. Amino acid sequence: CASSQVDSFGYTF.

This clonotype was seen repeatedly, ten times or more. This chain joins TRBV12-3 or TRBV12-4 and TRBJ1-2; 7 bases match TRBD1. The junction had 5 bases not matched to a gene; V was cut back by 3 bases and J by 7 bases. The CDR3 is 13 amino acids. The DNA of the CDR3 is TGTGCCAGCAGTTTGGAGGGGGCTGGTGGCTACACCTTC. Protein product: CASSLEGAGGYTF.

The sample holds many counts of this clonotype. The V and J genes are TRBV27 and TRBJ1-5; a weak D match, TRBD1 (6 bases). Trimming left V 8 bases short and J 1 base short, with 24 bases between. The CDR3 covers 18 residues. CDR1 MNHEY and CDR2 SMNVEV come from the germline V gene (reference sequence). This chain's CDR3 is CASGLQDSSKSSNQPQHF. As DNA, the CDR3 is TGTGCCAGCGGATTACAGGACAGCAGCAAGTCGAGCAATCAGCCCCAGCATTTT.

This clonotype was picked up many times. V gene TRBV5-5 combines with J gene TRBJ2-5, with D uncertain. Germline V gene lookup returns CDR1 SGHKS and CDR2 YYEKEE (reference sequence). There are 14 residues in the CDR3. V gave up 1 base and J gave up 2 bases, with 9 bases separating them. CDR3 loop: CASSLKGRQETQYF. CDR3 in DNA: TGTGCCAGCAGCTTGAAGGGCAGGCAAGAGACCCAGTACTTC.